The T cell receptor beta chain under discussion was sequenced for a study of T cells in Graves' hyperthyroidism and ophthalmopathy. General study results and limits: Patients with ophthalmopathy were separated from those with stable hyperthyroidism by a 13 V-J model. The model predicted ophthalmopathy a median around 6.5 months before onset.

At least ten counts were recorded for this clonotype. Its specificity is not known. RNA transcripts provided the source from which TCR beta CDR3 regions were amplified. A set of HTBI primers served as the primers for a first-round RT-PCR of the TCR CDR3. TCRdb reprocessed the multiplex PCR reads with MiXCR, giving one entry per CDR3 protein. The sample shows about 760,000 distinct CDR3 sequences, approximately 36% of them seen only once. With V trimmed by 7 bases and J by 1 base, 4 bases remained unmatched. CDR1 is SNHLY, CDR2 FYNNEI, per germline. The CDR3 spans 15 residues. Sequencing used blood. The TCR sequence derives from a woman in her thirties or forties with Graves' hyperthyroidism. This chain uses TRBV2 with TRBJ1-4, with 9 bases lining up with TRBD1. CDR3 loop: CASIGTGITNEKLFF. In DNA form, the CDR3 reads TGTGCCAGCATTGGGACAGGGATAACTAATGAAAAACTGTTTTTT.